These 16 T cell receptor beta chains originate from one sample sequenced in a study of T-cell reconstitution after alpha-beta-depleted transplantation in children. Unique molecular identifiers were used to barcode this TCRbeta library. TCRdb reprocessed the PCR reads with MiXCR, giving one entry per CDR3 protein. The sample shows about 980,000 distinct CDR3 sequences, about 31% of them seen only once. The specimen was PBMCs, mostly from graft donor cells, collected 360 days after TCRalphabeta/CD19-depleted stem cell transplant. All receptors come from a boy under three years old who had a stem cell transplant for SCID, so the T cells may come from the graft donor.

This clonotype was picked up a small number of times. The genes are TRBV7-2 and TRBJ2-1, with D possibly being TRBD1 (8 bases). CDR1 and CDR2 from the germline V gene are SGHTA and FQGNSA. V was pared by 3 bases and J by 13 bases, with 28 bases between. This CDR3 is built from 17 residues. CDR3 amino acids: CASSFTGGGIQGPSQFF. The CDR3 DNA reads as TGTGCCAGCAGCTTTACAGGGGGAGGGATACAGGGTCCTTCTCAGTTCTTC.

A few counts support this clonotype. J is TRBJ2-5 and V is TRBV5-1; D is ambiguous. The CDR3 spans 15 residues. The germline V gene encodes CDR1 SGHRS and CDR2 YFSETQ. V shed 4 bases and J shed 4 bases, with 17 bases lying between them. The CDR3 DNA reads TGCGCCAGCAGCCGGTGGACCGGAAGATTAGAGACCCAGTACTTC. It yields the protein CASSRWTGRLETQYF. Full variable domain (missing parts from reference TRBV5-1 and TRBJ2-5): KAGVTQTPRYLIKTRGQQVTLSCSPISGHRSVSWYQQTPGQGLQFLFEYFSETQRNKGNFPGRFSGRQFSNSRSEMNVSTLELGDSALYLCASSRWTGRLETQYFGPGTRLLVL.

This chain connects TRBV12-2 to TRBJ2-1; no DNA check was done on the table's D call, TRBD1. TRBV12-2 is listed as a pseudogene. The CDR3 is 16 residues long. The CDR3 here is CASRLEARQGEYQQFF. As DNA, the CDR3 is TGTGCAAGTCGCTTAGAAGCCCGACAGGGCGAATATCAGCAGTTCTTC.

This clonotype appeared many times. V and J are TRBV5-1 and TRBJ2-7; 7 positions agree with TRBD1. This CDR3 is 14 amino acids long. V lost 4 bases to trimming and J lost 0 bases; unmatched junction nucleotides: 4. CDR1 and CDR2 from the germline V gene are SGHRS and YFSETQ. CDR3 coding DNA: TGCGCCAGCAGCCTGACAGGGACCTCCTACGAGCAGTACTTC. Translation: CASSLTGTSYEQYF.

The V gene is TRBV5-1, the J gene TRBJ1-1, with D maybe TRBD1 (6 bases). The CDR3 runs to 14 residues. Trimming removed 0 bases at V and 10 bases at J, with 16 bases between. Per germline, CDR1 SGHRS and CDR2 YFSETQ. This CDR3 is CASSLVQPGEGAFF. The CDR3 bases are TGCGCCAGCAGCTTGGTTCAACCAGGGGAGGGAGCTTTCTTT.

The J gene is TRBJ1-5, the V gene TRBV10-3; 8 nucleotides match TRBD1. The J segment lost 2 bases and the V segment lost 5 bases, leaving 5 bases of the junction unmatched. The CDR3 extends over 15 amino acids. From germline, CDR1 is ENHRY and CDR2 SYGVKD. The DNA for the CDR3 is TGTGCCATCAGTTCGGACAGGGTGGGCAATCAGCCCCAGCATTTT. Protein sequence: CAISSDRVGNQPQHF.

This clonotype was detected only a few times. The rearrangement links TRBV7-9 to TRBJ1-3; D gene uncertain. Trimming pared 5 bases from V and 3 bases from J, leaving 17 bases between. CDR1 SEHNR and CDR2 FQNEAQ come from the germline V gene (reference sequence). There are 16 residues in the CDR3. The CDR3 DNA is TGTGCCAGCAGCGCGGACCCATTTTTGGGTGGAAACACCATATATTTT. Translated: CASSADPFLGGNTIYF.

This clonotype has only a few counts. This rearrangement joins TRBV5-6 to TRBJ1-5; D gene ambiguous. The germline CDR1 and CDR2 sequences are SGHDT and YYEEEE. Trimming cost V 3 bases and J 3 bases, with 16 bases left between them. This CDR3 has 16 amino acids. CDR3 sequence: CASSSAATSINQPQHF. CDR3 DNA sequence: TGTGCCAGCAGCTCCGCAGCGACCTCTATCAATCAGCCCCAGCATTTT.

This clonotype showed up just a few times. This sequence joins TRBV7-2 and TRBJ2-5, with D possibly TRBD1 on 6 matching bases. The CDR3 is 15 amino acids. In germline, CDR1 is SGHTA, CDR2 FQGNSA. The ends were cut back, 1 base at V and 1 base at J, with 10 bases in the middle. CDR3 region: CASSLVGAIQETQYF. CDR3 coding DNA: TGTGCCAGCAGCTTAGTGGGGGCCATCCAAGAGACCCAGTACTTC.

This clonotype appeared a few times. The genes are TRBV20-1 and TRBJ1-2; D is uncertain. V was cut by 0 bases and J by 4 bases, with 12 bases left in between. The V gene's germline CDR1 is DFQATT and CDR2 SNEGSKA (reference sequence). The CDR3 has 14 residues. In DNA, the CDR3 is TGCAGTGCTAGAGATCCGGGCAGATCCTATGGCTACACCTTC. It translates to CSARDPGRSYGYTF.

This clonotype was detected a few times. The CDR3 protein is CASIRLAQETQYF. The CDR3 DNA is TGTGCCAGCATACGACTAGCGCAAGAGACCCAGTACTTC. This sequence joins TRBV7-9 and TRBJ2-5; 8 bases match TRBD2. From germline, CDR1 is SEHNR and CDR2 FQNEAQ (reference sequence). V was clipped by 7 bases and J by 2 bases; unmatched bases: 3. The CDR3 has 13 residues.

The DNA of the CDR3 is TGTGCCAGCAGCTTGACAGGGGGCCGTAGCACAGATACGCAGTATTTT. It translates to CASSLTGGRSTDTQYF. The chain recombines TRBV7-8 with TRBJ2-3; 10 bases are shared with TRBD1. The CDR3 is made up of 16 amino acids. CDR1 and CDR2 (germline): SGHVS, FQNEAQ. The V gene end was trimmed by 3 bases and the J gene end by 0 bases; junction bases not matched to a gene: 3. The complete variable domain, with remaining parts taken from reference TRBV7-8 and TRBJ2-3, reads GAGVSQSPRYKVAKRGQDVALRCDPISGHVSLFWYQQALGQGPEFLTYFQNEAQLDKSGLPSDRFFAERPEGSVSTLKIQRTQQEDSAVYLCASSLTGGRSTDTQYFGPGTRLTVL.

The genes are TRBV20-1 and TRBJ2-1; 10 nucleotides match TRBD2. Trimming cost V 3 bases and J 8 bases; bases outside gene matches: 13. CDR1 and CDR2 from the germline V gene are DFQATT and SNEGSKA (reference sequence). The CDR3 loop spans 16 amino acids. In DNA, the CDR3 is TGCAGTGCTAGTCACCAGCGGGGGGGACTTCGGGATGAGCAGTTCTTC. This codes for CSASHQRGGLRDEQFF.

V usage is TRBV5-5 and J usage is TRBJ2-3; 9 bases map to TRBD2. There are 15 residues in the CDR3. V was clipped by 2 bases and J by 6 bases; unmatched bases: 7. Germline CDR1 SGHKS, CDR2 YYEKEE (reference sequence). CDR3 sequence (DNA): TGTGCCAGCAGCTTTGCAGCGGGGGGTTCTGATACGCAGTATTTT. Its translation is CASSFAAGGSDTQYF. Full variable domain (missing parts from reference TRBV5-5 and TRBJ2-3): DAGVTQSPTHLIKTRGQQVTLRCSPISGHKSVSWYQQVLGQGPQFIFQYYEKEERGRGNFPDRFSARQFPNYSSELNVNALLLGDSALYLCASSFAAGGSDTQYFGPGTRLTVL.

CDR3: CASSFLLTGEQFF. CDR3 sequence (DNA): TGTGCCAGCAGCTTCCTACTGACGGGTGAGCAGTTCTTC. The rearrangement joins TRBV7-3 to TRBJ2-1; no firm D call. In germline, CDR1 is SGHTA, CDR2 FQGTGA. With 3 bases removed from V and 9 bases from J, the gap between germline ends came to 12 bases. The CDR3 consists of 13 residues.

The V gene is TRBV10-3, the J gene TRBJ2-2, with D tentatively TRBD1 or TRBD2 (6 bases each). The V and J ends lost 0 bases and 0 bases respectively, with 14 bases between them. Germline V gives CDR1 ENHRY, CDR2 SYGVKD. This CDR3 contains 18 residues. CDR3 nucleotide sequence: TGTGCCATCAGTGAGTCAGGGGGGCACAACTCGAACACCGGGGAGCTGTTTTTT. Translation gives CAISESGGHNSNTGELFF.